This T cell receptor beta chain was retrieved from a study of pediatric ulcerative colitis. This was a survey-level run. Sequenced by immunoSEQ multiplex PCR; TCRdb stores in-frame clones only, minus some. The data show 50,000 to 65,000 clones, approximately 87% seen once. To note about this clone: Its antigen is undetermined.

Overall study findings and caveats: Two rectal CDR3 clonotypes occurred in all ulcerative colitis patients. Clonal expansions reduced rectal repertoire diversity in acute severe colitis. Repertoires came from total lymphocyte DNA, so rare subsets like regulatory T cells may be missed.

Material: blood. This TCR was recovered from a boy aged 10-17 years with severe ulcerative colitis.

The CDR3 bases are TGTGCCAGCAGCTCGACAACAGGATTATCCTACGAGCAGTACTTC. This encodes CASSSTTGLSYEQYF. The chain carries TRBV13 and TRBJ2-7, with a possible D match to TRBD1 (5 bases). This CDR3 is 15 amino acids long. V was pared by 4 bases and J by 1 base, with 14 bases between. The germline V gene encodes CDR1 PRHDT and CDR2 FYEKMQ (reference sequence).